The 32 T cell receptor beta chains in this list originate from one sample, sequenced in a study of HIV-infected patients and healthy controls. All unsorted peripheral T cells were captured because whole blood was used without fractionation. Reverse transcription used roughly 480 ng RNA and constant-region primers for alpha and beta. Separate chain-specific third strand synthesis with multiplexing indices produced the alpha and beta libraries. MiXCR, applied by TCRdb to the 5' RACE reads, yields one record per CDR3 protein. The table lists 10,000 to 15,000 distinct CDR3 sequences, about a tenth of them singletons, with roughly 6% in the top ten. The sample comprised blood. Receptor source: an adult in good health.

By share of the sample, this clonotype is medium-sized. The rearrangement links TRBV20-1 to TRBJ2-1; D remains unclear. The CDR3 covers 14 residues. Trimming removed 4 bases at V and 0 bases at J, with 10 bases between. Germline V CDR1 and CDR2: DFQATT, SNEGSKA (reference sequence). The CDR3 loop is CSAKQLSSYNEQFF. The CDR3 bases are TGCAGTGCTAAGCAATTAAGCTCCTACAATGAGCAGTTCTTC.

This clonotype has at least ten counts. The chain has TRBV7-2 and TRBJ1-1; perhaps TRBD1 as D (5 bases). V lost 5 bases and J lost 10, with 14 bases in between. From germline, CDR1 is SGHTA and CDR2 FQGNSA. The CDR3 sequence is 12 residues long. The CDR3 DNA reads as TGTGCCAGCAGCCTCTACAGGTCGGGAGCTTTCTTT. Protein: CASSLYRSGAFF.

This clonotype ranks as medium-sized. V usage is TRBV2 and J usage is TRBJ2-3; weak D call: TRBD2 (6 bases). The CDR3 contains 13 residues. CDR1 and CDR2 (germline): SNHLY, FYNNEI. The V gene lost 6 bases and the J gene lost 3 bases, with 10 bases spanning the gap. The CDR3 reads CASSLRETDTQYF. The CDR3 nucleotides read TGTGCCAGCAGCCTACGGGAGACAGATACGCAGTATTTT.

The genes are TRBV7-2 and TRBJ2-5, with D hard to call. The V end was cut by 3 bases, the J end by 4 bases, with 6 bases between. This CDR3 has 12 amino acids. The V gene's germline CDR1 is SGHTA and CDR2 FQGNSA. The CDR3 region has the DNA TGTGCCAGCAGCTTCTCCGTAGAGACCCAGTACTTC. It specifies CASSFSVETQYF.

Comment on this clonotype: With a much larger clone just one base away, this may be a read error. This chain connects TRBV7-7 to TRBJ2-2, with TRBD2 as a possible D gene (5 bases). This CDR3 has 19 residues. From germline, CDR1 is SSHAT and CDR2 FNYEAQ (reference sequence). CDR3: CASSFLATAGSGTTGVLFF. As DNA, the CDR3 is TGTGCCAGCAGCTTCCTGGCGACTGCCGGATCAGGAACCACCGGGGTGCTGTTTTTT.

This clonotype was observed many times. This chain links TRBV3-1 with TRBJ2-7; tentatively, D is TRBD2 (6 bases). Between the trimmed V and J ends, which lost 5 bases and 12 bases, there was a span of 14 bases. In germline, CDR1 is LGHDT, CDR2 YNNKEL (reference sequence). The CDR3 extends over 11 amino acids. In nucleotides, the CDR3 is TGTGCCAGCAGCTTTCGACTAGACCTGTACTTC. Amino acids: CASSFRLDLYF.

This clonotype appeared a few times. The chain has TRBV29-1 and TRBJ1-3; unclear D gene. Germline values: CDR1 SQVTM, CDR2 ANQGSEA. Deletions cut 5 bases from V and 0 bases from J, with 8 bases between. This CDR3 region has 13 residues. CDR3 in amino acids: CSVSGDSGNTIYF. The CDR3 DNA reads as TGCAGCGTTTCTGGGGACTCTGGAAACACCATATATTTT.

This clonotype was detected many times. V usage is TRBV10-3 and J usage is TRBJ2-7, with 9 bases lining up with TRBD2. Germline loops: CDR1 ENHRY, CDR2 SYGVKD. J lost 5 bases, V lost 8 bases, and 7 bases had no gene match. The CDR3 loop spans 13 amino acids. CDR3 amino acids: CAIWAGGPDEQYF. The CDR3 DNA is TGTGCCATCTGGGCGGGAGGGCCCGACGAGCAGTACTTC.

With respect to this clonotype: A much larger clone is a single base away; this may be a read error. V and J are TRBV29-1 and TRBJ1-1; D gene ambiguous. Germline V gene sequence: CDR1 SQVTM, CDR2 ANQGSEA. This CDR3 comprises 12 residues. The DNA of the CDR3 is TGCAGAGTTGAAGGAGGGTACGCTGAAGCTTTCTTT. Encoded protein: CRVEGGYAEAFF.

This clonotype was counted a few times. The chain uses TRBV6-1 and TRBJ1-1; D remains ambiguous. Germline values: CDR1 MNHNS, CDR2 SASEGT. The CDR3 is 13 amino acids. The V and J ends lost 3 bases and 1 base respectively, with 6 bases between them. The CDR3 DNA follows: TGTGCCAGCAGTGACTTACAGAACACTGAAGCTTTCTTT. Its translation is CASSDLQNTEAFF.

This clonotype is labeled medium-sized. The J gene is TRBJ2-5, the V gene TRBV5-1; TRBD2 agrees at 7 bases. V trimming: 3 bases; J trimming: 5 bases; junction bases outside the gene matches: 10. The CDR3 consists of 15 residues. Germline V gives CDR1 SGHRS, CDR2 YFSETQ. The CDR3 spells CASSSGAGSGETQYF. CDR3 bases: TGCGCCAGCAGCTCGGGAGCGGGATCTGGCGAGACCCAGTACTTC.

Sample share makes this clonotype medium-sized (0.01 to 0.1%). The gene calls are TRBV28 and TRBJ2-5; 7 nucleotides match TRBD2. The CDR3 has 13 amino acids. Trimming took 11 bases from V and 2 from J; bases not matched to a gene: 8. CDR1 is MDHEN and CDR2 is SYDVKM in the germline V gene. CDR3 coding DNA: TGTGCCGGTCGGGAAGCGGGACAAGAGACCCAGTACTTC. As protein: CAGREAGQETQYF.

In its sample, this clonotype was seen many times. The DNA of the CDR3 is TGTGCCAGCAGTTCTTCCACTTCAAGACTAGGCGGGTGGGGAGAGCAGTACTTC. It yields the protein CASSSSTSRLGGWGEQYF. V gene TRBV28 combines with J gene TRBJ2-7; TRBD2 is a possible D gene (6 bases). The CDR3 sequence is 18 residues long. The V end lost 4 bases, the J end lost 7 bases, and 29 bases lay between the germline ends. Germline CDR1 is MDHEN and CDR2 is SYDVKM.

The chain couples TRBV12-3 or TRBV12-4 to TRBJ2-1; TRBD2 is a possible D gene (5 bases). V dropped 1 base and J dropped 10 bases, with 11 bases sitting between them. The CDR3 is 13 amino acids. The DNA of the CDR3 is TGTGCCAGCAGTTTAGAATTGGGAGTAGAGCAGTTCTTC. Translated: CASSLELGVEQFF.

V is TRBV20-1 and J is TRBJ2-2; D might be TRBD2 (6 bases). Germline V gene lookup returns CDR1 DFQATT and CDR2 SNEGSKA (reference sequence). V gave up 2 bases and J gave up 6 bases, with 19 bases separating them. The CDR3 runs to 16 residues. The CDR3 is CSARSKVGSGAGELFF. The CDR3 DNA sequence: TGCAGTGCTAGATCAAAAGTCGGATCGGGAGCCGGGGAGCTGTTTTTT.

This clonotype is labeled medium-sized (0.01 to 0.1%). V gene TRBV10-3 combines with J gene TRBJ2-3, with no clear D. V was clipped by 2 bases and J by 3 bases, with 6 bases between them. CDR1 is ENHRY, CDR2 SYGVKD, per germline. The CDR3 spans 13 residues. The CDR3 DNA follows: TGTGCCATCAGTGAGATGGTAACAGATACGCAGTATTTT. Translated, it gives CAISEMVTDTQYF.

This clonotype was found a few times. This chain joins TRBV3-1 and TRBJ1-1; D gene ambiguous. This CDR3 comprises 14 residues. Germline-derived CDR1 and CDR2 are LGHDT and YNNKEL (reference sequence). V lost 1 base to trimming and J lost 0 bases, with 6 bases between them. CDR3: CASSQAIVNTEAFF. As DNA, the CDR3 is TGTGCCAGCAGCCAAGCGATTGTGAACACTGAAGCTTTCTTT.

Ten or more counts support this clonotype. The chain couples TRBV7-3 to TRBJ1-1; D perhaps matches TRBD1 (5 bases). The length of the CDR3 is 16 residues. Trimming removed 2 bases at V and 2 bases at J, with 15 bases between. Germline lookup yields CDR1 SGHTA and CDR2 FQGTGA. The CDR3 is CASSLLPPGLNTEAFF. The CDR3 DNA follows: TGTGCCAGCAGCTTACTACCCCCGGGGCTTAACACTGAAGCTTTCTTT.

This clonotype was observed at least ten times. The chain couples TRBV25-1 to TRBJ2-7, with D unclear. The CDR3 length is 14 residues. V gave up 3 bases and J gave up 4 bases, with 13 bases separating them. Germline V gene data show CDR1 as MGHDK and CDR2 as SYGVNS. CDR3 coding DNA: TGTGCCAGCAGTGACGATAACATGAAATACGAGCAGTACTTC. Translated: CASSDDNMKYEQYF.

This clonotype was observed many times. V and J are TRBV20-1 and TRBJ2-5; D gene ambiguous. The CDR3 consists of 14 residues. V was clipped by 6 bases and J by 2 bases, with 16 bases between them. Looked up from germline, CDR1 is DFQATT and CDR2 is SNEGSKA (reference sequence). DNA for the CDR3: TGCAGTGCCACTTTGCCCCAGAAACAAGAGACCCAGTACTTC. Translation: CSATLPQKQETQYF.

By share, this clonotype ranks as medium-sized. The CDR3 protein is CASSLLGASGYTF. The DNA for the CDR3 is TGCGCCAGCAGCTTGTTAGGGGCGAGCGGCTACACCTTC. The chain links TRBV5-1 to TRBJ1-2; weak D call: TRBD1 (5 bases). CDR3 length: 13 amino acids. From germline, CDR1 is SGHRS and CDR2 YFSETQ. The V end lost 1 base, the J end lost 8 bases, and 12 bases lay between the germline ends.

By its share, this clonotype is medium-sized. The chain joins TRBV12-3 or TRBV12-4 to TRBJ2-3; the match to TRBD2 covers 11 bases. The CDR3 has 16 amino acids. Germline trimming cut 6 bases from V and 2 bases from J; bases unmatched to any gene: 7. The CDR3 nucleotides read TGTGCCAGCAGACAACTAGCGGGGGAGTCCACAGATACGCAGTATTTT. It translates to CASRQLAGESTDTQYF.

This clonotype counts as medium-sized. V gene TRBV29-1 combines with J gene TRBJ1-1, with D unresolved. V lost 2 bases, J lost 1 base, and 11 bases lay in between. Germline CDR1 is SQVTM and CDR2 is ANQGSEA. CDR3 size: 14 residues. This CDR3 reads CSVEPPARNTEAFF. CDR3 DNA sequence: TGCAGCGTTGAACCTCCAGCCAGGAACACTGAAGCTTTCTTT.

This clonotype was detected many times. The chain uses TRBV20-1 and TRBJ1-4; D remains unclear. Germline V gene lookup returns CDR1 DFQATT and CDR2 SNEGSKA (reference sequence). Between the trimmed V and J ends, which lost 5 bases and 8 bases, there was a span of 9 bases. This CDR3 has 11 residues. The CDR3 DNA reads as TGCAGTGCTCTCCTTTCCGAAAAACTGTTTTTT. Residues: CSALLSEKLFF.

This clonotype was recorded many times. This chain uses TRBV29-1 with TRBJ2-5; 8 bases map to TRBD1. Germline V gene data show CDR1 as SQVTM and CDR2 as ANQGSEA. Unmatched junction bases numbered 2, after V lost 3 bases and J lost 2 bases. The CDR3 consists of 13 residues. Here the CDR3 reads CSVDNRGQETQYF. In DNA form, the CDR3 reads TGCAGCGTTGATAACAGGGGGCAAGAGACCCAGTACTTC.

By share of the sample, this clonotype is medium-sized. CDR3 bases: TGTGCCAGCAGCAAAAGGGACTCTAAAAACATTCAGTACTTC. This sequence encodes CASSKRDSKNIQYF. The J gene is TRBJ2-4, the V gene TRBV12-3 or TRBV12-4; weak D call: TRBD2 (6 bases). This CDR3 spans 14 amino acids. V lost 6 bases and J lost 4, with 13 bases in between.

At least ten counts were recorded for this clonotype. This sequence joins TRBV5-1 and TRBJ2-3, with 14 bases matching TRBD2. The V segment lost 4 bases and the J segment 6 bases; nucleotides outside the gene matches: 7. CDR3 length: 16 residues. Germline V gives CDR1 SGHRS, CDR2 YFSETQ. CDR3 sequence reads: CASSDGLAGGSDTQYF. In nucleotides, the CDR3 is TGCGCCAGCAGCGACGGACTAGCGGGAGGATCCGATACGCAGTATTTT. Together with reference TRBV5-1 and TRBJ2-3, the CDR3 gives the full variable domain: KAGVTQTPRYLIKTRGQQVTLSCSPISGHRSVSWYQQTPGQGLQFLFEYFSETQRNKGNFPGRFSGRQFSNSRSEMNVSTLELGDSALYLCASSDGLAGGSDTQYFGPGTRLTVL.

Regarding this clonotype: One end of the junction fails to match germline, which may point to a read error. The CDR3 nucleotides read TGTGCCATCACGAGTGGGGCGGGGAATTCACCCCTCGACTTT. Protein sequence: CAITSGAGNSPLDF. The chain joins TRBV10-3 to TRBJ1-6; TRBD1 is a possible D gene (5 bases). Germline V lookup: CDR1 ENHRY, CDR2 SYGVKD. The CDR3 spans 14 residues.

This clonotype was recorded at least ten times. The rearrangement links TRBV6-2 or TRBV6-3 to TRBJ1-1; D uncertain. CDR1 is MNHEY and CDR2 is SVGEGT in the germline V gene. Trimming stripped 7 bases from V and 5 bases from J, with 8 bases between. The CDR3 spans 11 residues. CDR3 loop: CASNRGTEAFF. The DNA for the CDR3 is TGTGCCAGCAATCGAGGAACTGAAGCTTTCTTT.

By share of the sample, this clonotype is medium-sized. The V call is TRBV7-6, the J call TRBJ1-5; no definite D call. The germline CDR1 and CDR2 sequences are SGHVS and FNYEAQ. V was clipped by 1 base and J by 0 bases, with 7 bases between them. The CDR3 totals 15 residues. In DNA, the CDR3 is TGTGCCAGCAGCTTAGGGGCGATTAGCAATCAGCCCCAGCATTTT. It codes for CASSLGAISNQPQHF.

On this clonotype itself: This may arise from a read error, as a much more abundant clone is one base away. The chain employs TRBV30 and TRBJ1-1, with D perhaps matching TRBD1 (6 bases). The germline V gene encodes CDR1 GTSNPN and CDR2 SVGIG (reference sequence). This CDR3 contains 12 residues. DNA for the CDR3: TGTGCCTGGAGGTCAGGGGTTACTGAAGCTCTCTTT. It encodes CAWRSGVTEALF.

This clonotype qualifies as medium-sized (0.01 to 0.1%). This chain links TRBV20-1 with TRBJ2-5, with 9 bases lining up with TRBD2. The CDR3 covers 15 residues. Trimming cost V 6 bases and J 1 base; bases outside gene matches: 9. Germline CDR1 DFQATT, CDR2 SNEGSKA (reference sequence). The CDR3 coding sequence is TGCAGTGCCGCTGCTAGCGGGGAGGTCCAAGAGACCCAGTACTTC. It translates to CSAAASGEVQETQYF.